Each of the 7 T cell receptor beta chains below was sequenced from the same sample in a study of blood T cell repertoires in COVID-19. The repertoire was sequenced with immunoSEQ multiplex PCR; TCRdb's copy has only in-frame clones and lacks some. Of approximately 200,000 clones in the sample, 70% to 90% were seen once. The sequencing sample was made of PBMCs or T cells enriched from blood (not recorded which). The receptors derive from a man aged 25-45 years who had recovered from COVID-19.

The DNA of the CDR3 is TGTGCTAGTTCGGGGGGGAAACAAGACAGGGCCAATGAGGGGAACTATGGCTACACCTTC. Protein: CASSGGKQDRANEGNYGYTF. The chain employs TRBV12-5 and TRBJ1-2, with 7 bases that match TRBD1. Germline CDR1 reads LGHNT; CDR2 reads FRNRAP. The V segment lost 8 bases and the J segment 2 bases; nucleotides outside the gene matches: 26. This CDR3 comprises 20 residues.

The chain is built from TRBV5-1 and TRBJ1-2; weak D call: TRBD1 (5 bases). The V gene lost 0 bases and the J gene lost 1 base, with 10 bases spanning the gap. Germline CDR1 and CDR2: SGHRS and YFSETQ. The CDR3 is 15 residues long. The CDR3 here is CASSLAMTVNYGYTF. The DNA for the CDR3 is TGCGCCAGCAGCTTGGCCATGACAGTTAACTATGGCTACACCTTC.

CDR3: CASSPTRTGRRYTGELFF. As DNA, the CDR3 is TGTGCCAGCAGTCCAACCCGGACAGGGCGACGGTACACCGGGGAGCTGTTTTTT. This chain joins TRBV27 and TRBJ2-2; 8 bases align to TRBD1. V lost 5 bases and J lost 3; bases outside the gene matches: 14. The CDR3 sequence is 18 residues long. Germline V CDR1 and CDR2: MNHEY, SMNVEV (reference sequence).

The rearrangement uses TRBV7-2 and TRBJ2-1; 16 bases line up with TRBD2. The CDR3 totals 19 residues. J lost 1 base, V lost 5 bases, and 8 bases had no gene match. CDR1 and CDR2 (germline): SGHTA, FQGNSA. In DNA, the CDR3 is TGTGCCAGCAGCCAAACCGGGACTAGCGGGAGGGCATCCTACAATGAGCAGTTCTTC. It encodes CASSQTGTSGRASYNEQFF.

The chain couples TRBV9 to TRBJ2-7, with 8 bases matching TRBD2. V was pared by 3 bases and J by 2 bases, with 4 bases of the junction left unmatched. The CDR3 has 14 amino acids. Germline CDR1 and CDR2: SGDLS and YYNGEE. The CDR3 DNA sequence: TGTGCCAGCAGCGAAACGGGACTAGCCTACGAGCAGTACTTC. Residues: CASSETGLAYEQYF.

This chain joins TRBV29-1 and TRBJ1-1; D perhaps matches TRBD1 (6 bases). V was clipped by 7 bases and J by 4 bases, with 19 bases between them. Germline loops: CDR1 SQVTM, CDR2 ANQGSEA. This CDR3 has 14 amino acids. The CDR3 loop is CSGCVGASVTEAFF. As DNA, the CDR3 is TGCAGCGGCTGTGTGGGGGCGTCTGTCACTGAAGCTTTCTTT.

V gene TRBV11-2 combines with J gene TRBJ2-7, with TRBD2 as a possible D gene (5 bases). This CDR3 contains 17 residues. Looked up from germline, CDR1 is SGHAT and CDR2 is FQNNGV. Trimming stripped 5 bases from V and 6 bases from J, with 26 bases between. The CDR3: CASSLLIFRARVFEQYF. DNA for the CDR3: TGTGCCAGCAGCCTACTTATTTTTCGGGCGCGGGTTTTCGAGCAGTACTTC.